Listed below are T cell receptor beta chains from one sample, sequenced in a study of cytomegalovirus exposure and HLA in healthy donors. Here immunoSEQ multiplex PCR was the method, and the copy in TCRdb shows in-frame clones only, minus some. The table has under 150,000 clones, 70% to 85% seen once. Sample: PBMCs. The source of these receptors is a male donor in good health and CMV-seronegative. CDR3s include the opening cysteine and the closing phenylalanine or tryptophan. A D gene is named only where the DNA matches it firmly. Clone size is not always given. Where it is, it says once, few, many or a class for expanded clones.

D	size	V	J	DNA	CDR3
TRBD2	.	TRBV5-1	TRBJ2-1	TGCGCCAGCAGCATCCGGACTAGCGAGGATGAGCAGTTCTTC	CASSIRTSEDEQFF
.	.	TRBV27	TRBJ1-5	TGTGCCAGCAGTTTATCGGGACTCCAGCCCCAGCATTTT	CASSLSGLQPQHF
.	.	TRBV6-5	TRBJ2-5	TGTGCCAGCAGTTCCTCCGGGAACCAAGAGACCCAGTACTTC	CASSSSGNQETQYF
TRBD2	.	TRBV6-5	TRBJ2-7	TGTGCCAGCAGTTGGGGGGGCGAGCAGTACTTC	CASSWGGEQYF
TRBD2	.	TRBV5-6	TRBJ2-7	TGTGCCAGCAGCGCGAGGCCACGGGACTACTACGAGCAGTACTTC	CASSARPRDYYEQYF
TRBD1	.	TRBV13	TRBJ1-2	TGTGCCAGCAGCCCCTGGACAGGACTTTCTAACTATGGCTACACCTTC	CASSPWTGLSNYGYTF
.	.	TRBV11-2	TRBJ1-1	TGTGCCAGCAGCCCTACCATCAGGATGAACACTGAAGCTTTCTTT	CASSPTIRMNTEAFF
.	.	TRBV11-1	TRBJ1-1	TGTGCCACCCGAAGGGGGGGGACTGAAGCTTTCTTT	CATRRGGTEAFF
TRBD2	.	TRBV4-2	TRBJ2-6	TGTGCCAGCAGCCCTCTCGGGGGGACTGGGGCCAACGTCCTGACTTTC	CASSPLGGTGANVLTF
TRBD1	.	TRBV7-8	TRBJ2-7	TGTGCCAGCAGCTGGGACAGGGTCGAGCAGTACTTC	CASSWDRVEQYF
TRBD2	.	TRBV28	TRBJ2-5	TGTGCCAGCAGTTTACTCTCGTTGGTAGCGGGAGTGGAGACCCAGTACTTC	CASSLLSLVAGVETQYF
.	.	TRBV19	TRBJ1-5	TGTGCCAGTAGCATATATGAGGGCGGACAGCCCCAGCATTTT	CASSIYEGGQPQHF
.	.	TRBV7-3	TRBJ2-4	TGTGCCAGCAGCTTAGGGGGCAACAGGGGGGGAAACATTCAGTACTTC	CASSLGGNRGGNIQYF
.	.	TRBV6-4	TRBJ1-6	TGTGCCAGCAGTGACTCGGTGAGGGATTCACCCCTCCACTTT	CASSDSVRDSPLHF
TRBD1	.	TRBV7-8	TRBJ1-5	TGTGCCAGCAGCAAGGAGGGACAGGGGGCGCTTTATCAGCCCCAGCATTTT	CASSKEGQGALYQPQHF
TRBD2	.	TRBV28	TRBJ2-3	TGTGCCAGCAGTTCCTCTAGCGGGATTAGCACAGATACGCAGTATTTT	CASSSSSGISTDTQYF
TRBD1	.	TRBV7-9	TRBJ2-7	TGTGCCAGCAGCTTAGGAGACAGGGTGAACGAGCAGTACTTC	CASSLGDRVNEQYF
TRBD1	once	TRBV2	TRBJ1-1	TGTGCCAGCAGTGAGACGACAGGGAAGGGGACTGAAGCTTTCTTT	CASSETTGKGTEAFF
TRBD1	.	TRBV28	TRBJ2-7	TGTGCCAGCAGTCGGGACAGGGAGGGTTACTACGAGCAGTACTTC	CASSRDREGYYEQYF
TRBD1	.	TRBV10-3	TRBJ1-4	TGTGCCATCGGGACAGCAACTAATGAAAAACTGTTTTTT	CAIGTATNEKLFF
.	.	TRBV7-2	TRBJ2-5	TGTGCCAGCAGCCCACCCCCTAGCGTGCGAGAGACCCAGTACTTC	CASSPPPSVRETQYF
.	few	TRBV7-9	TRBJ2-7	TGTGCCAGCAGCTTAAATTTGCGGGACTACGAGCAGTACTTC	CASSLNLRDYEQYF
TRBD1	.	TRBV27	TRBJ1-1	TGTGCCAGCAGCTGGGGACAGGGAAACACTGAAGCTTTCTTT	CASSWGQGNTEAFF
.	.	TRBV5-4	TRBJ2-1	TGTGCCAGCAGCTTGTCGTATCTAGCGCCGAATGAGCAGTTCTTC	CASSLSYLAPNEQFF
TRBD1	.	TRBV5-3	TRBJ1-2	TGTGCCAGAAGCTTGGACCCCGGGACAGTCGTTTACACCTTC	CARSLDPGTVVYTF
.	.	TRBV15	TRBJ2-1	TGTGCCACCAGCAGAGATCCGTCTGGGAGGACTATTTACAATGAGCAGTTCTTC	CATSRDPSGRTIYNEQFF
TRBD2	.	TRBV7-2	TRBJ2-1	TGTGCCAGCAGCATTGAGCGGGAGTGGTACAATGAGCAGTTCTTC	CASSIEREWYNEQFF
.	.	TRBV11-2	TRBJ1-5	TGTGCCAGCAGCTCGTCGGACAGCCAGCCCCAGCATTTT	CASSSSDSQPQHF
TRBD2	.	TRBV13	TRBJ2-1	TGTGCCAGCAGCAATACTAGCGGATCAAACAATGAGCAGTTCTTC	CASSNTSGSNNEQFF
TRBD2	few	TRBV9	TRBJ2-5	TGTGCCAGCAGCGTCGGGCGGGAGGCCGGGGAGACCCAGTACTTC	CASSVGREAGETQYF
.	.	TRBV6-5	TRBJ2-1	TGTGCCAGCAGTTACATAATCGGAGGGGAAGAGCAGTTCTTC	CASSYIIGGEEQFF
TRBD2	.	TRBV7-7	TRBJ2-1	TGTGCTAGCAGCCTCCGTAGCGGGAACTACAATGAGCAGTTCTTC	CASSLRSGNYNEQFF
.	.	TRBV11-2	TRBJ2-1	TGTGCCAGCAGGACCTTCGCGACACCTAAGGGGTACAATGAGCAGTTCTTC	CASRTFATPKGYNEQFF
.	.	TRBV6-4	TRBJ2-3	TGTGCCAGCAGTGGGGGGGACACAGATACGCAGTATTTT	CASSGGDTDTQYF
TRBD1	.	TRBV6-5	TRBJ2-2	TGTGCCAGCAGCGCCGGGACAGGGTTCACCGGGGAGCTGTTTTTT	CASSAGTGFTGELFF
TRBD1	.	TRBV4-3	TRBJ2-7	TGCGCCAGCAGCCAAGATATTGGACAGGGGGCCTACGAGCAGTACTTC	CASSQDIGQGAYEQYF
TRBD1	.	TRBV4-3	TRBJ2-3	TGCGCCAGCAGCCAAGACCCAGACAGGGGTGCGCAGTATTTT	CASSQDPDRGAQYF
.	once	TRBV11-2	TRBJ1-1	TGTGCCAGCCGTATGACCAAGGACAGCCCCCGAGGGGGTGAAGCTTTCTTT	CASRMTKDSPRGGEAFF
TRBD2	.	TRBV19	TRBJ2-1	TGTGCCAGTAGACCCACTAGCGGGGACAATGAGCAGTTCTTC	CASRPTSGDNEQFF
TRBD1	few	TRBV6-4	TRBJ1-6	TGTGCCAGCAGTGAAGGGACAGGGGGCTCACCCCTCCACTTT	CASSEGTGGSPLHF
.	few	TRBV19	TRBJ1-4	TGTGCCAGTAGTATAAGGAGCGAAAAACTGTTTTTT	CASSIRSEKLFF
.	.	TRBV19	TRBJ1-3	TGTGCCAGTAGTATGGGAGCGGCAGCCACGACCATATATTTT	CASSMGAAATTIYF
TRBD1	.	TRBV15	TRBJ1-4	TGTGCCACCAGCCAGCATGGTGGGACAGGAAATGAAAAACTGTTTTTT	CATSQHGGTGNEKLFF
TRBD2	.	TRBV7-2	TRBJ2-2	TGTGCCAGCAGTCATCGGGGGGACCCCGGGGAGCTGTTTTTT	CASSHRGDPGELFF
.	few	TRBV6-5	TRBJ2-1	TGTGCCATCTCACAGAGAAACAGGAGGGATGAGCAGTTCTTC	CAISQRNRRDEQFF
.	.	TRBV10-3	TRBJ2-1	TGTGCCACCGCGACAGGAGGATACAATGAGCAGTTCTTC	CATATGGYNEQFF
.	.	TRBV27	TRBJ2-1	TGTGCCAGCAGTTTTCGCGGAAATGAGCAGTTCTTC	CASSFRGNEQFF
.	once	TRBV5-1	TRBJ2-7	TGCGCCAGCAGCTTGTCGCGGGCGAGAGAGCAGTACTTC	CASSLSRAREQYF
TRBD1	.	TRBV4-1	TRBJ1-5	TGCGCCAGCAGCCAGGGGACAGGGGATTGGGGTCAGCCCCAGCATTTT	CASSQGTGDWGQPQHF
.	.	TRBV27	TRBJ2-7	TGTGCCAGCAGTCCTGAGATCTTTTACGAGCAGTACTTC	CASSPEIFYEQYF
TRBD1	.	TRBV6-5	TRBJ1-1	TGTGCCAGCAGTAAACAGGGGTTATTCACTGAAGCTTTCTTT	CASSKQGLFTEAFF
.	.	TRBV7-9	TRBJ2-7	TGTGCCAGCAGCTTAGTCAGGGTTCCCCACGAGCAGTACTTC	CASSLVRVPHEQYF
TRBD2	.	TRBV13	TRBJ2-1	TGTGCCAGCAGCTCGAGACTAGCGGGAGGTAATGAGCAGTTCTTC	CASSSRLAGGNEQFF
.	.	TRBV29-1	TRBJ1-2	TGCAGCGTCCTAGTCTTTTATGGCTACACCTTC	CSVLVFYGYTF
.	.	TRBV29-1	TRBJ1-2	TGCAGCGTTGAGGGTAGGGGCGATCTTGGGGGCTACACCTTC	CSVEGRGDLGGYTF
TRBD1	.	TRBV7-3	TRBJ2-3	TGTGCCAGCAGCCAACCGGGACAGGGTTTCGCAGATACGCAGTATTTT	CASSQPGQGFADTQYF